This T cell receptor (beta chain) was found in a study of early T cells in non-severe SARS-CoV-2 infection. TCRdb re-derived calls from the 5' RACE reads in MiXCR, one entry per CDR3 protein. The sample consists of roughly 75,000 distinct CDR3 sequences, around 17% of them appearing once. Germline assignment: CDR1 PRHDT and CDR2 FYEKMQ (reference sequence). CDR3 length equals 15 residues. J lost 5 bases, V lost 5 bases, and 5 bases had no gene match. This chain joins TRBV13 and TRBJ2-3; 12 nucleotides agree with TRBD1. Sample: whole blood. This TCR derives from an adult who was a healthcare worker with PCR-confirmed SARS-CoV-2 infection or an uninfected control (not recorded which). This CDR3 is CASSPGTGGRDTQYF. CDR3 coding DNA: TGTGCCAGCAGCCCCGGGACAGGGGGCAGAGATACGCAGTATTTT.